The 7 T cell receptor beta chains listed next were all sequenced from one sample in a study of Ad26.COV2.S vaccination and SARS-CoV-2 variants. TCRdb's copy holds only in-frame clones and misses some; the assay was immunoSEQ multiplex PCR. This sample has over 450,000 clones, with 80% to 90% found just once. Treatment specified: around 19 received Ad26.COV2.S at low or high dose, single or two shots; roughly 5 received placebo; per-sample allocation not given. Sampling was performed 63 days after the first vaccine or placebo injection. The specimen was peripheral blood, collected in a trial of Ad26.COV2.S vaccine versus placebo. These receptors were obtained from a person aged 18-60 years who received the Ad26.COV2.S COVID-19 vaccine or a placebo.

The chain combines TRBV13 with TRBJ1-2, with 7 bases lining up with TRBD1. The length of the CDR3 is 15 residues. Germline CDR1 reads PRHDT; CDR2 reads FYEKMQ (reference sequence). J was trimmed by 8 bases and V by 5 bases; bases with no gene match: 14. The CDR3, as DNA: TGTGCCAGCAGCCCGTCAGGACAGGACGCCTTAGGCTACACCTTC. It encodes CASSPSGQDALGYTF.

The chain is built from TRBV19 and TRBJ2-1; 7 bases match TRBD2. CDR1 is LNHDA and CDR2 is SQIVND in the germline V gene (reference sequence). V trimming: 3 bases; J trimming: 4 bases; junction bases outside the gene matches: 9. The CDR3 runs to 16 residues. The CDR3, as DNA: TGTGCCAGTAGTATCGATCGGGGGGTGAGATACAATGAGCAGTTCTTC. Translation: CASSIDRGVRYNEQFF.

The chain uses TRBV7-8 and TRBJ1-2, with 8 bases matching TRBD1. Trimming at V came to 5 bases and at J to 0 bases, leaving 8 bases not matched to a gene. The CDR3 covers 16 residues. Germline V CDR1 and CDR2: SGHVS, FQNEAQ. The CDR3 reads CASSHYDRGANYGYTF. The CDR3 DNA is TGTGCCAGCAGCCATTATGACAGGGGAGCTAACTATGGCTACACCTTC.

The chain couples TRBV28 to TRBJ1-2; perhaps TRBD1 as D (6 bases). Trimming took off 3 bases at V and 4 bases at J, with 12 bases between the two ends. The CDR3 totals 14 residues. Germline CDR1 and CDR2: MDHEN and SYDVKM. The CDR3 nucleotides are TGTGCCAGCAGTTTTGGGGGGGGCAGCTATGGCTACACCTTC. Its protein is CASSFGGGSYGYTF.

The CDR3 reads CASSRVGAFYNSPLHF. Written as DNA, the CDR3 is TGTGCCAGCAGCCGCGTAGGGGCCTTCTATAATTCACCCCTCCACTTT. The V gene is TRBV7-2, the J gene TRBJ1-6, with TRBD1 as a possible D gene (5 bases). Trimming shortened V by 5 bases and J by 3 bases, and 14 bases separated the two germline ends. The germline V gene has CDR1 SGHTA and CDR2 FQGNSA. The CDR3 covers 16 residues.

This chain uses TRBV19 with TRBJ2-1; 8 bases are shared with TRBD2. V trimming: 2 bases; J trimming: 12 bases; junction bases outside the gene matches: 6. The CDR3 runs to 13 residues. CDR1 is LNHDA and CDR2 is SQIVND in the germline V gene (reference sequence). The CDR3 DNA reads TGTGCCAGTAGTATATGGCCGGGGGGGAGGCAGTTCTTC. Its protein product is CASSIWPGGRQFF.

This chain connects TRBV9 to TRBJ2-7; 7 positions match TRBD1. The CDR3 is 14 residues long. V dropped 3 bases and J dropped 3; count of bases not matched to a gene: 6. Germline V gene data show CDR1 as SGDLS and CDR2 as YYNGEE. CDR3 sequence (DNA): TGTGCCAGCAGCGCTCGACAGGGATTCTACGAGCAGTACTTC. Translation gives CASSARQGFYEQYF.